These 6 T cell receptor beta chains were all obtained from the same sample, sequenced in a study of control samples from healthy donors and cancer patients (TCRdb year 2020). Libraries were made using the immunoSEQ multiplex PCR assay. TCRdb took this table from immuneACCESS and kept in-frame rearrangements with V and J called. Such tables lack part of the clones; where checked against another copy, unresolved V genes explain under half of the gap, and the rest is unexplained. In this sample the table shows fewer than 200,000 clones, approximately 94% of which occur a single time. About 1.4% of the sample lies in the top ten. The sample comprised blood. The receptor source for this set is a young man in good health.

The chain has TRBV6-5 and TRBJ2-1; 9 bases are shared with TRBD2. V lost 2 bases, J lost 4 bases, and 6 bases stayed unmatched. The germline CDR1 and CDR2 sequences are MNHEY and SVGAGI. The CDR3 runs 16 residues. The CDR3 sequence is CASSYGAGGPYNEQFF. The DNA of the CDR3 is TGTGCCAGCAGTTACGGTGCGGGGGGGCCTTACAATGAGCAGTTCTTC.

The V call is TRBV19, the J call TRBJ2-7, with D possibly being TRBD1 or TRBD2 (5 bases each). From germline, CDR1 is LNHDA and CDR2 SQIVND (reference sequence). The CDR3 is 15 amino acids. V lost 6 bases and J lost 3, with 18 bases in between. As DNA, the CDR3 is TGTGCCAGTAGCCGTTCCGGGACGGACCTCTACGAGCAGTACTTC. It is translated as CASSRSGTDLYEQYF. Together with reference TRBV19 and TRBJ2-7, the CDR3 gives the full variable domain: DGGITQSPKYLFRKEGQNVTLSCEQNLNHDAMYWYRQDPGQGLRLIYYSQIVNDFQKGDIAEGYSVSREKKESFPLTVTSAQKNPTAFYLCASSRSGTDLYEQYFGPGTRLTVT.

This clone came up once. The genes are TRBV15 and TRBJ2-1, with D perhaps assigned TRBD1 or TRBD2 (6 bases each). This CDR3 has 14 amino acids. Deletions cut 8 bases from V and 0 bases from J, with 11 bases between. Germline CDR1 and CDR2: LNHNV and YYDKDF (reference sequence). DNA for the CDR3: TGTGCCACCGACCGGGGGCCCTCCTACAATGAGCAGTTCTTC. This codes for CATDRGPSYNEQFF.

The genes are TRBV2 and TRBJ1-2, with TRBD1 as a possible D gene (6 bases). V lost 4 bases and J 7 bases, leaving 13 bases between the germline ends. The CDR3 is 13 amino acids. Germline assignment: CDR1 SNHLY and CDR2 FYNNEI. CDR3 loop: CASSAAGARGYTF. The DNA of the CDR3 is TGTGCCAGCAGTGCGGCAGGGGCGCGTGGCTACACCTTC.

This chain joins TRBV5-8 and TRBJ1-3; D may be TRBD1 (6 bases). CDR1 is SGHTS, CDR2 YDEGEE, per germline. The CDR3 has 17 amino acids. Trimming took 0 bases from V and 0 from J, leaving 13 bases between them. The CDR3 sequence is CASSLGFGQSSGNTIYF. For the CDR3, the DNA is TGTGCCAGCAGCTTGGGCTTCGGACAGAGCTCTGGAAACACCATATATTTT.

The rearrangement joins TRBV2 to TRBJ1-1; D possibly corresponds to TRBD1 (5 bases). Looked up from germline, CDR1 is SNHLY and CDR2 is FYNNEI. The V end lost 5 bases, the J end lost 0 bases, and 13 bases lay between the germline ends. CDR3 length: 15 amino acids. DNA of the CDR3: TGTGCCAGCAGTTCACTGACAGACATGAACACTGAAGCTTTCTTT. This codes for CASSSLTDMNTEAFF.